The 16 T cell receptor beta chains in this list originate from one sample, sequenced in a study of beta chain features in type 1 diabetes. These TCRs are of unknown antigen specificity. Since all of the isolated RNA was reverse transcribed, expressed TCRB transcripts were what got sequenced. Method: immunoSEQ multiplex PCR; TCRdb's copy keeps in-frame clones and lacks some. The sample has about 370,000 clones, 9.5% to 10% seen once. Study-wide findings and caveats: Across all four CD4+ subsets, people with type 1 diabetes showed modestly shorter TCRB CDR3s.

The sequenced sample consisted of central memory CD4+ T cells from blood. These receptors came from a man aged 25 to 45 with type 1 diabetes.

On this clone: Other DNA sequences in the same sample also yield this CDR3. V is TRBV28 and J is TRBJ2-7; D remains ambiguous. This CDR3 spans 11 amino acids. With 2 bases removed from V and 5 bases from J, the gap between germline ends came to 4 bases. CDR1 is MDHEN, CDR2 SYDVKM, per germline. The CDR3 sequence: CASSLGDEQYF. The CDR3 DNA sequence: TGTGCCAGCAGTTTAGGGGACGAGCAGTACTTC.

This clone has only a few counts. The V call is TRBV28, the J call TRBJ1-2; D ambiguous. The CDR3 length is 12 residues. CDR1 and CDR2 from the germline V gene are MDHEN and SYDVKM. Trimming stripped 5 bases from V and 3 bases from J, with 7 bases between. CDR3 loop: CASSTEHYGYTF. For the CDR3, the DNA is TGTGCCAGCAGTACGGAGCACTATGGCTACACCTTC.

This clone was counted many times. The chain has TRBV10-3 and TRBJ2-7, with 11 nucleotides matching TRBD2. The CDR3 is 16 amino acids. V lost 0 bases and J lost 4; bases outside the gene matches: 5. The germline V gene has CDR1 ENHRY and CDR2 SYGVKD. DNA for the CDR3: TGTGCCATCAGTGAGTCGGGGACTAGCGGCGGGTACGAGCAGTACTTC. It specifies CAISESGTSGGYEQYF.

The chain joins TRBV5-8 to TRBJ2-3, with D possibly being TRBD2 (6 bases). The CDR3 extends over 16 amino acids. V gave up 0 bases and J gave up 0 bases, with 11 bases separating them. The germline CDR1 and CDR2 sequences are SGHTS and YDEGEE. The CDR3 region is CASSLGGDASTDTQYF. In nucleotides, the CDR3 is TGTGCCAGCAGCTTGGGGGGGGACGCTAGCACAGATACGCAGTATTTT.

Here the CDR3 DNA reads TGTGCCAGTAGCCGGGACTTAACCTACGAGCAGTACTTC. Translating it yields CASSRDLTYEQYF. The genes are TRBV19 and TRBJ2-7; D possibly corresponds to TRBD2 (6 bases). Germline CDR1 is LNHDA and CDR2 is SQIVND (reference sequence). Trimming took off 6 bases at V and 2 bases at J, with 11 bases between the two ends. The CDR3 loop spans 13 amino acids. The full variable domain, with the rest looked up from reference TRBV19 and TRBJ2-7, is DGGITQSPKYLFRKEGQNVTLSCEQNLNHDAMYWYRQDPGQGLRLIYYSQIVNDFQKGDIAEGYSVSREKKESFPLTVTSAQKNPTAFYLCASSRDLTYEQYFGPGTRLTVT.

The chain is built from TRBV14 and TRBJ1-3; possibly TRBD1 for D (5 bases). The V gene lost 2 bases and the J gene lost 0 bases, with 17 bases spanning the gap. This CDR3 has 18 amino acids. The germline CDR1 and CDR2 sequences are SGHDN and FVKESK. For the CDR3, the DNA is TGTGCCAGCAGCCAATCCTGGGGCAGAACAAGCTCTGGAAACACCATATATTTT. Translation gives CASSQSWGRTSSGNTIYF.

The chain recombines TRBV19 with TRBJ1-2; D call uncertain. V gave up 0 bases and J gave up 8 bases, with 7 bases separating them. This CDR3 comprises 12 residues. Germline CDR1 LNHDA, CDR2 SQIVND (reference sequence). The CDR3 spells CASSIEAGGYTF. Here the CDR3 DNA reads TGTGCCAGTAGTATAGAGGCAGGCGGCTACACCTTC. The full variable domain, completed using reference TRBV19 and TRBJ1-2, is DGGITQSPKYLFRKEGQNVTLSCEQNLNHDAMYWYRQDPGQGLRLIYYSQIVNDFQKGDIAEGYSVSREKKESFPLTVTSAQKNPTAFYLCASSIEAGGYTFGSGTRLTVV.

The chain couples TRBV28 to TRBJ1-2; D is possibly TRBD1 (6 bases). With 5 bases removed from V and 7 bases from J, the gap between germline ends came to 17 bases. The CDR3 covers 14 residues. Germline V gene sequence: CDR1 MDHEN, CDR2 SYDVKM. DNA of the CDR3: TGTGCCAGCAGTCAAGGACAGTCCACATCTGGCTACACCTTC. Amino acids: CASSQGQSTSGYTF.

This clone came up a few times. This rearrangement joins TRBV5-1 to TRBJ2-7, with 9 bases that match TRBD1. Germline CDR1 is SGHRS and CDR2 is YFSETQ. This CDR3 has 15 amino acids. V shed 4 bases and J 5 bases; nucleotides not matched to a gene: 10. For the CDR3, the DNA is TGCGCCAGCAGCGAGGCGAGGACAGGGGTGCACGAGCAGTACTTC. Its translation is CASSEARTGVHEQYF.

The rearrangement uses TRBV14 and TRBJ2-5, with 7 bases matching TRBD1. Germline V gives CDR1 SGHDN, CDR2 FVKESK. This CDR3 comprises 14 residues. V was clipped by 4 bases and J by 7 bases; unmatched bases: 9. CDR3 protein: CASSLGQAEGTQYF. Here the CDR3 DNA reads TGTGCCAGCAGCCTTGGACAGGCCGAAGGGACCCAGTACTTC.

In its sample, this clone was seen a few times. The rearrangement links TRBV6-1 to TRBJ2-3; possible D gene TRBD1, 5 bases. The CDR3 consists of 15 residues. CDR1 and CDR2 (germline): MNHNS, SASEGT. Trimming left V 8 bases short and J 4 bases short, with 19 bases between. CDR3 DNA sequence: TGTGCCAGCTCTGCCCAGGGTTCAAGACCAGATACGCAGTATTTT. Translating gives CASSAQGSRPDTQYF.

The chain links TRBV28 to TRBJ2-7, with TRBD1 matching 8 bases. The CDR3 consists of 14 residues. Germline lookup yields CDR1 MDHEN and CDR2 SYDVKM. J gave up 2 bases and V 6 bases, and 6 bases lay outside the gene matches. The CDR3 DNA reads TGTGCCAGCAGCGGGACAGGTTATACCTACGAGCAGTACTTC. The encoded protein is CASSGTGYTYEQYF.

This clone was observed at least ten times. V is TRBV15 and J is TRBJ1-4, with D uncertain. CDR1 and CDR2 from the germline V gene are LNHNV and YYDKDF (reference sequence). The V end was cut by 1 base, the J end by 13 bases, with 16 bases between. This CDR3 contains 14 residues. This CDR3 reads CATSRVPEELSLFF. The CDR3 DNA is TGTGCCACCAGCAGAGTTCCCGAAGAATTGTCACTGTTTTTT.

CDR3 protein: CASSLVNNEQFF. CDR3 nucleotides: TGTGCCAGCAGCTTAGTGAACAATGAGCAGTTCTTC. This chain joins TRBV7-8 and TRBJ2-1; D is unresolved. The germline V gene has CDR1 SGHVS and CDR2 FQNEAQ. Between the trimmed V and J ends, which lost 1 base and 5 bases, there was a span of 3 bases. The CDR3 covers 12 residues.

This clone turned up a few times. The CDR3 DNA reads TGTGCCAGCAGCTTGGACGCAGGGGGGGACACTGAAGCTTTCTTT. This gives the protein CASSLDAGGDTEAFF. The chain links TRBV5-4 to TRBJ1-1; 7 nucleotides align to TRBD1. Germline assignment: CDR1 SGHNT and CDR2 YYREEE (reference sequence). V shed 0 bases, J shed 3 bases, and the junction held 5 bases outside the gene matches. The CDR3 sequence is 15 residues long.

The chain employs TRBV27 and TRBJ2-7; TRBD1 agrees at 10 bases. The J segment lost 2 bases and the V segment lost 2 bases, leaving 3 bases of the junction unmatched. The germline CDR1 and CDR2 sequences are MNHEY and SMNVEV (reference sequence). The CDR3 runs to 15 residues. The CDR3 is CASSLLGQGPYEQYF. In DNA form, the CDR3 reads TGTGCCAGCAGTTTACTGGGACAGGGGCCCTACGAGCAGTACTTC.